Sequencing of this T cell receptor beta chain was carried out in a study of T cells in Graves' hyperthyroidism and ophthalmopathy. Study results and limitations: Ophthalmopathy was told apart from stable hyperthyroidism by a 13 V-J model. Blood also carried most thyroid clonotypes expanded above 0.001.

Concerning this clonotype: Its matching antigen is unknown.

Uncontrolled infection, other autoimmune disease, pregnancy or lactation led to exclusion. What was amplified from RNA transcripts were TCR beta CDR3 regions. The HTBI primer set drove a first-round RT-PCR of the TCR CDR3. TCRdb reprocessed the multiplex PCR reads with MiXCR, giving one entry per CDR3 protein. The table records around 660,000 distinct CDR3 sequences, nearly 45% of them present only once. The V gene end was trimmed by 7 bases and the J gene end by 7 bases; junction bases not matched to a gene: 7. The CDR3 contains 12 residues. Per the germline V gene, CDR1 is SGHDT and CDR2 is YYEEEE. Sequenced input: peripheral blood or thyroid tissue (not recorded which). The origin of this receptor is an adult man with Graves' disease, either hyperthyroidism or ophthalmopathy (not recorded which). The chain combines TRBV5-6 with TRBJ1-1; TRBD1 matches at 7 bases. The CDR3 DNA is TGTGCCAGCGGCCCGGGGACAGATGAAGCTTTCTTT. The encoded protein is CASGPGTDEAFF.